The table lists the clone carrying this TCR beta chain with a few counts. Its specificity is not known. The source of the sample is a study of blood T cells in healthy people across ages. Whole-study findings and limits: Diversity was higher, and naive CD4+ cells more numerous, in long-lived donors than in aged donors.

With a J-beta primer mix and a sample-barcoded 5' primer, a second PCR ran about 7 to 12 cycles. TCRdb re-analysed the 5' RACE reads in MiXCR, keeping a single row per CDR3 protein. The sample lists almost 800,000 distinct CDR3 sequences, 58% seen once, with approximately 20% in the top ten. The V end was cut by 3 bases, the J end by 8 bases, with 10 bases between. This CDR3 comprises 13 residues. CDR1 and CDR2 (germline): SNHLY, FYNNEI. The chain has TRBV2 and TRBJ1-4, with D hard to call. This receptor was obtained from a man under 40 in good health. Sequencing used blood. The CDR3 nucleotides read TGTGCCAGCAGTGAGACTGACCAAGAAAAACTGTTTTTT. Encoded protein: CASSETDQEKLFF.